This T cell receptor (beta chain) was recorded in a study of cytomegalovirus exposure and HLA in healthy donors. Samples came from healthy bone marrow donors. The primer mix had 60 Vbeta and 13 Jbeta primers. TCRdb's copy holds only in-frame clones and misses some; the assay was immunoSEQ multiplex PCR. The sample has about 150,000 clones, roughly four fifths seen once; the top ten hold roughly 3.5%. CDR3 length: 15 residues. Germline CDR1 and CDR2: SNHLY and FYNNEI. Losses at the gene ends were 6 bases for V and 1 base for J; bases not matched to a gene: 4. Broader study findings: In an earlier analysis, about 87% or about 30%: the productive usage of most TCR beta V segments. A link between a missense DCLRE1C variant and TCR beta V- and J-gene trimming emerged from a later analysis. Some V segments, including TRBV6-2 and TRBV6-3, were excluded as indistinguishable.

This clone was counted once. The antigen is unknown. Sequencing was performed on PBMCs. The clonotype comes from a male donor in good health and CMV-seronegative. The chain couples TRBV2 to TRBJ2-5, with 11 bases matching TRBD2. CDR3 bases: TGTGCCAGCAGCCAGACTAGCGGGACCCAAGAGACCCAGTACTTC. Translated: CASSQTSGTQETQYF.